This TCR beta chain was sequenced in a study of beta chain features in type 1 diabetes. Study-level results: Fewer insertions but more deletions were seen at VDJ junctions in type 1 diabetes patients. Moderate but significant shortening of TCRB CDR3s was recorded in all four CD4+ subsets from Type 1 diabetes patients. Sequencing from cDNA could over-represent high-TCR-expressing cells.

Reverse transcription of all isolated RNA meant that expressed TCRB transcripts were sequenced. TCRdb's table, derived via immunoSEQ multiplex PCR, lists solely in-frame clones and lacks some. The sample comprises 130,000 or so clones, around 9% of which are singletons, and approximately 0.7% rests with the top ten. This clone was detected a few times. No antigen is known for it. Donors underwent one heparinised blood draw, roughly 110 mL on average. Via CD45RO/CCR7/CD25/CD127/CD95/CD27, cells of the CD4+ naive, central memory, regulatory and stem cell-like memory subsets were sorted. The sample consisted of central memory CD4+ T cells from blood. The clonotype comes from a young man with type 1 diabetes.

This CDR3 reads CASSRGQGYEQYF. In DNA, the CDR3 is TGTGCCAGCAGCCGTGGACAGGGATACGAGCAGTACTTC. The chain recombines TRBV11-2 with TRBJ2-7, with 8 bases matching TRBD1. The CDR3 is made up of 13 amino acids. After removal of 5 bases from V and 4 bases from J, the junction contained 4 bases not matched to a gene. Looked up from germline, CDR1 is SGHAT and CDR2 is FQNNGV.